The 17 T cell receptor beta chains reported below all come from one sample, sequenced in a study of lymphopenia after photon versus proton radiotherapy. Produced via immunoSEQ multiplex PCR; TCRdb's table is partial and in-frame only. Of tens of thousands of clones in the sample, approximately 91% are singletons; the top ten hold roughly 3%. Sample: peripheral blood, taken from a patient treated with photon-based radiotherapy. The receptor set was obtained from a woman in her 70s with pancreatic cancer.

This chain connects TRBV14 to TRBJ2-3; D not certain. CDR1 and CDR2 from the germline V gene are SGHDN and FVKESK. The CDR3 has 12 residues. V was pared by 1 base and J by 7 bases, with 6 bases between. The CDR3 loop is CASSQARNTQYF. The CDR3, as DNA: TGTGCCAGCAGCCAAGCGAGGAATACGCAGTATTTT.

CDR3 in amino acids: CASSLGSAGPQFF. In nucleotides, the CDR3 is TGTGCCAGCAGTTTAGGTTCGGCGGGACCCCAGTTCTTC. J is TRBJ2-1 and V is TRBV27; perhaps TRBD2 as D (6 bases). There are 13 residues in the CDR3. V was shortened by 2 bases and J by 13 bases, with 15 bases between the two germline ends. CDR1 MNHEY and CDR2 SMNVEV come from the germline V gene (reference sequence).

J is TRBJ2-1 and V is TRBV18; no definite D call. Germline CDR1 reads KGHSH; CDR2 reads LQKENI. V lost 0 bases and J 4 bases, leaving 13 bases between the germline ends. The CDR3 contains 16 residues. The CDR3 region has the DNA TGTGCCAGCTCACCACCCCAAAGGACCGCTTACAATGAGCAGTTCTTC. It is translated as CASSPPQRTAYNEQFF.

The chain recombines TRBV29-1 with TRBJ2-7; no reliable D call. CDR1 is SQVTM, CDR2 ANQGSEA, per germline. The germline V and J ends were trimmed by 5 bases and 5 bases, with 16 bases remaining between them. The CDR3 loop spans 13 amino acids. The CDR3 DNA is TGCAGCGTTTCTGCGCCGGGCCTAGACGAGCAGTACTTC. Amino acid sequence: CSVSAPGLDEQYF.

The chain employs TRBV7-2 and TRBJ2-3; TRBD2 matches 8 bases. The CDR3 consists of 14 residues. The V and J ends lost 5 bases and 5 bases, in that order; junction bases with no gene match: 6. Germline values: CDR1 SGHTA, CDR2 FQGNSA. The CDR3 reads CASSLEREIDTQYF. Here the CDR3 DNA reads TGTGCCAGCAGCCTGGAGCGGGAGATAGATACGCAGTATTTT.

This chain connects TRBV6-1 to TRBJ1-1; perhaps TRBD1 as D (6 bases). The CDR3 sequence is 15 residues long. Germline V gives CDR1 MNHNS, CDR2 SASEGT. V shed 6 bases and J shed 3 bases, with 17 bases lying between them. This CDR3 is CASSPGEGSYTEAFF. CDR3 in DNA: TGTGCCAGCAGCCCAGGGGAGGGGTCTTACACTGAAGCTTTCTTT.

This clone occurred once. The rearrangement links TRBV5-1 to TRBJ2-1; D gene uncertain. This CDR3 contains 10 residues. Trimming pared 5 bases from V and 10 bases from J, leaving 7 bases between. Germline CDR1 SGHRS, CDR2 YFSETQ. The CDR3 sequence is CASREREQFF. In DNA form, the CDR3 reads TGCGCCAGCAGGGAAAGAGAGCAGTTCTTC. Full variable domain (remainder filled in from reference TRBV5-1 and TRBJ2-1): KAGVTQTPRYLIKTRGQQVTLSCSPISGHRSVSWYQQTPGQGLQFLFEYFSETQRNKGNFPGRFSGRQFSNSRSEMNVSTLELGDSALYLCASREREQFFGPGTRLTVL.

The chain has TRBV7-2 and TRBJ2-1; 12 bases line up with TRBD2. The V gene end was trimmed by 5 bases and the J gene end by 5 bases; junction bases not matched to a gene: 7. This CDR3 is 16 amino acids long. Germline assignment: CDR1 SGHTA and CDR2 FQGNSA. CDR3 coding DNA: TGTGCCAGCAGCGGCCGGACTAGCGGGGACAACAATGAGCAGTTCTTC. It codes for CASSGRTSGDNNEQFF.

The V gene is TRBV5-4, the J gene TRBJ1-1, with 8 nucleotides matching TRBD1. This CDR3 region has 16 residues. V lost 4 bases, J lost 5 bases, and 13 bases stayed unmatched. In germline, CDR1 is SGHNT, CDR2 YYREEE (reference sequence). This chain's CDR3 is CASSAAGGPWGTEAFF. The CDR3 DNA reads as TGTGCCAGCAGCGCCGCAGGGGGCCCCTGGGGTACTGAAGCTTTCTTT.

The chain employs TRBV18 and TRBJ2-1, with unresolved D. CDR1 is KGHSH and CDR2 is LQKENI in the germline V gene. The V end was cut by 2 bases, the J end by 8 bases, with 7 bases between. The CDR3 is 12 amino acids. CDR3 sequence: CASSPAYDEQFF. The CDR3 coding sequence is TGTGCCAGCTCACCAGCGTATGATGAGCAGTTCTTC.

V is TRBV28 and J is TRBJ2-5, with 7 bases matching TRBD2. Germline V gene lookup returns CDR1 MDHEN and CDR2 SYDVKM. J gave up 1 base and V 7 bases, and 9 bases lay outside the gene matches. The CDR3 extends over 15 amino acids. The CDR3 bases are TGTGCCAGCACCTTAGGGGCTAGCGGCCAAGAGACCCAGTACTTC. Its protein is CASTLGASGQETQYF.

The chain is built from TRBV7-8 and TRBJ1-3, with D possibly being TRBD1 (5 bases). The CDR3 is 18 residues long. The V and J ends lost 1 base and 0 bases respectively, with 16 bases between them. Per the germline V gene, CDR1 is SGHVS and CDR2 is FQNEAQ. CDR3 sequence: CASSLVFQGGNSGNTIYF. The CDR3 nucleotides read TGTGCCAGCAGCTTAGTTTTTCAGGGAGGGAACTCTGGAAACACCATATATTTT.

The chain carries TRBV7-2 and TRBJ1-5; D remains unclear. The CDR3 runs 14 residues. The V end lost 5 bases, the J end lost 0 bases, and 8 bases lay between the germline ends. The V gene's germline CDR1 is SGHTA and CDR2 FQGNSA. CDR3 loop: CASSPDVSNQPQHF. For the CDR3, the DNA is TGTGCCAGCAGCCCTGACGTTAGCAATCAGCCCCAGCATTTT.

The V call is TRBV11-3, the J call TRBJ2-1; no reliable D call. The CDR3 is 15 amino acids. Germline V gene sequence: CDR1 SGHNT, CDR2 YENEEA. Deletions cut 4 bases from V and 1 base from J, with 11 bases between. CDR3 DNA sequence: TGTGCCAGCAGCTACCGGTACGGGTCCTACAATGAGCAGTTCTTC. Residues: CASSYRYGSYNEQFF.

The gene calls are TRBV12-2 and TRBJ2-7; the DNA was not used to check the table's D call, TRBD2. TRBV12-2 counts as a pseudogene. This CDR3 contains 15 residues. In DNA, the CDR3 is TGTGCAAGTCGCTTGGGGGCGGGAGACTCCTACGAGCAGTACTTC. It yields the protein CASRLGAGDSYEQYF.

The chain employs TRBV7-9 and TRBJ2-2; possibly TRBD1 for D (6 bases). Trimming removed 5 bases from V and 5 bases from J, with 9 bases in between. CDR1 and CDR2 from the germline V gene are SEHNR and FQNEAQ (reference sequence). The CDR3 is made up of 13 amino acids. The CDR3 DNA sequence: TGTGCCAGCAGCCCCCAGGGGACCGGGGAGCTGTTTTTT. As protein: CASSPQGTGELFF.

CDR3 DNA: TGTGCCAGCAGCAAAAATATCTTCTCTCTAGGGGAGAACACCGGGGAGCTGTTTTTT. It encodes CASSKNIFSLGENTGELFF. The chain uses TRBV21-1 and TRBJ2-2; the table's D call, TRBD1, was not checked against the DNA. TRBV21-1 is a pseudogene locus. This CDR3 is 19 amino acids long.